The 17 T cell receptor beta chains presented below share a single source sample, sequenced in a study of Tregs in tolerant kidney transplant recipients (dated by TCRdb to about 2019). The library came from the immunoSEQ multiplex PCR assay. Held by TCRdb, this immuneACCESS table contains in-frame sequences only and omits some clones. Under half of the omission traces to an unresolved V gene where checked; the cause of the rest is unknown. Here the sample has about 56,000 clones; around four fifths occur a single time. Of the sample, 4% to 6.5% falls within the top ten clones. The sequenced sample was CD4+ T cells from blood. Receptor source: a human donor in good health.

The V and J genes are TRBV4-1 and TRBJ2-1, with D perhaps TRBD2 (6 bases). The CDR3 loop spans 17 amino acids. V dropped 1 base and J dropped 3 bases, with 16 bases sitting between them. Germline-derived CDR1 and CDR2 are MGHRA and YSYEKL. In DNA form, the CDR3 reads TGCGCCAGCAGCCAAGTCGATATGGGACTTAACTACAATGAGCAGTTCTTC. Amino acid sequence: CASSQVDMGLNYNEQFF.

V is TRBV7-3 and J is TRBJ1-1; tentatively, D is TRBD1 (6 bases). The germline V gene has CDR1 SGHTA and CDR2 FQGTGA. CDR3 length equals 14 residues. Trimming removed 5 bases at V and 3 bases at J, with 13 bases between. This CDR3 reads CASSTTRQDTEAFF. The CDR3 nucleotides are TGTGCCAGCAGCACGACCCGACAGGACACTGAAGCTTTCTTT.

The chain combines TRBV5-6 with TRBJ2-1; maybe TRBD2 (5 bases). Germline-derived CDR1 and CDR2 are SGHDT and YYEEEE. V gave up 4 bases and J gave up 8 bases, with 19 bases separating them. The length of the CDR3 is 15 residues. In nucleotides, the CDR3 is TGTGCCAGCAGCCCGTCCCTCACTAGTATCGATGAGCAGTTCTTC. It is translated as CASSPSLTSIDEQFF.

This sequence joins TRBV11-3 and TRBJ1-2, with a weak D call TRBD1 (5 bases). V was cut by 5 bases and J by 8 bases, with 18 bases left in between. This CDR3 contains 14 residues. Germline CDR1 reads SGHNT; CDR2 reads YENEEA. The CDR3 region is CASSRLRGGDGYTF. Here the CDR3 DNA reads TGTGCCAGCAGCCGCTTACGGGGTGGGGACGGCTACACCTTC.

V is TRBV7-8 and J is TRBJ2-3; 7 nucleotides agree with TRBD2. The CDR3 is 17 amino acids. Trimming cost V 0 bases and J 6 bases; bases outside gene matches: 12. Germline-derived CDR1 and CDR2 are SGHVS and FQNEAQ. CDR3 sequence reads: CASSLARVSGPRDTQYF. CDR3 coding DNA: TGTGCCAGCAGCTTAGCGCGGGTTAGCGGGCCGAGGGATACGCAGTATTTT.

The rearrangement joins TRBV5-5 to TRBJ2-1; no clear D. Trimming removed 0 bases at V and 10 bases at J, with 23 bases between. Germline values: CDR1 SGHKS, CDR2 YYEKEE (reference sequence). This CDR3 has 17 residues. The CDR3 DNA sequence: TGTGCCAGCAGCTTGGCTCTCTTACCTGGGCGGCCTGGGGAGCAGTTCTTC. It translates to CASSLALLPGRPGEQFF.

The rearrangement joins TRBV18 to TRBJ2-3; 9 bases line up with TRBD2. This CDR3 has 14 amino acids. Looked up from germline, CDR1 is KGHSH and CDR2 is LQKENI. V trimming: 4 bases; J trimming: 2 bases; junction bases outside the gene matches: 1. This CDR3 is CASSLGLATDTQYF. The CDR3 DNA reads TGTGCCAGCTCACTGGGACTAGCCACAGATACGCAGTATTTT. Filled out from reference TRBV18 and TRBJ2-3, the complete variable domain reads NAGVMQNPRHLVRRRGQEARLRCSPMKGHSHVYWYRQLPEEGLKFMVYLQKENIIDESGMPKERFSAEFPKEGPSILRIQQVVRGDSAAYFCASSLGLATDTQYFGPGTRLTVL.

On this clone: The junction does not match germline at one end; this may be a read error. The rearrangement links TRBV19 to TRBJ2-1; no firm D call. The CDR3 spans 12 residues. Germline V gene sequence: CDR1 LNHDA, CDR2 SQIVND (reference sequence). The CDR3 coding sequence is TGTGCCAGTAGTGTCTCCTACAGTGAGCAGTTCTTC. This sequence encodes CASSVSYSEQFF.

The V and J genes are TRBV5-6 and TRBJ1-5, with D possibly matching TRBD1 (6 bases). This CDR3 spans 18 amino acids. The germline V gene encodes CDR1 SGHDT and CDR2 YYEEEE. Trimming pared 2 bases from V and 1 base from J, leaving 19 bases between. The DNA for the CDR3 is TGTGCCAGCAGCTTCTATCCCACAGGGCAAAGGAGCAATCAGCCCCAGCATTTT. It encodes CASSFYPTGQRSNQPQHF.

The rearrangement links TRBV7-2 to TRBJ1-1; the match to TRBD1 covers 7 bases. The CDR3 consists of 15 residues. V lost 1 base, J lost 4 bases, and 6 bases stayed unmatched. In germline, CDR1 is SGHTA, CDR2 FQGNSA. The CDR3 spells CASSLGQGGGTEAFF. The CDR3, as DNA: TGTGCCAGCAGCTTAGGTCAGGGGGGTGGCACTGAAGCTTTCTTT.

The J gene is TRBJ1-2, the V gene TRBV20-1; unclear D gene. The V end was cut by 5 bases, the J end by 4 bases, with 8 bases between. The CDR3 has 11 residues. Germline CDR1 and CDR2: DFQATT and SNEGSKA (reference sequence). The CDR3 protein is CSAETGYGYTF. DNA of the CDR3: TGCAGTGCTGAAACGGGCTATGGCTACACCTTC.

This chain links TRBV6-5 with TRBJ1-1; D gene unclear. The CDR3 has 9 residues. With 10 bases removed from V and 10 bases from J, the gap between germline ends came to 10 bases. CDR1 is MNHEY and CDR2 is SVGAGI in the germline V gene. DNA for the CDR3: TGTGCCAACCCACGGGGAGCTTTCTTT. It encodes CANPRGAFF.

This clone appeared a single time. The rearrangement uses TRBV5-1 and TRBJ2-1, with D perhaps matching TRBD2 (6 bases). Germline assignment: CDR1 SGHRS and CDR2 YFSETQ. CDR3 length: 15 residues. Trimming pared 4 bases from V and 2 bases from J, leaving 13 bases between. The CDR3 reads CASSLGTATYNEQFF. CDR3 sequence (DNA): TGCGCCAGCAGCCTCGGGACTGCCACCTACAATGAGCAGTTCTTC.

V is TRBV18 and J is TRBJ1-6; the D gene is possibly TRBD1 (5 bases). This CDR3 has 15 residues. Germline V gene data show CDR1 as KGHSH and CDR2 as LQKENI. The V end lost 4 bases, the J end lost 7 bases, and 14 bases lay between the germline ends. CDR3 sequence: CASSLRVSENSPLHF. CDR3 sequence (DNA): TGTGCCAGCTCACTCAGGGTCTCGGAAAATTCACCCCTCCACTTT.

The chain carries TRBV7-2 and TRBJ2-3; the D call may be TRBD1 or TRBD2 (6 bases each). The CDR3 contains 16 residues. V shed 6 bases and J shed 2 bases, with 18 bases lying between them. From germline, CDR1 is SGHTA and CDR2 FQGNSA. CDR3 sequence: CASSLLGGGVTDTQYF. The CDR3, as DNA: TGTGCCAGCAGTCTACTGGGGGGCGGGGTCACAGATACGCAGTATTTT. The whole variable domain, remainder taken from reference TRBV7-2 and TRBJ2-3, is GAGVSQSPSNKVTEKGKDVELRCDPISGHTALYWYRQSLGQGLEFLIYFQGNSAPDKSGLPSDRFSAERTGGSVSTLTIQRTQQEDSAVYLCASSLLGGGVTDTQYFGPGTRLTVL.

CDR3 protein: CASSNGDRGYGGYTF. In nucleotides, the CDR3 is TGTGCCAGTAGTAATGGAGACAGGGGTTATGGGGGCTACACCTTC. This chain links TRBV19 with TRBJ1-2; 8 nucleotides agree with TRBD1. V lost 4 bases, J lost 8 bases, and 12 bases stayed unmatched. CDR1 LNHDA and CDR2 SQIVND come from the germline V gene (reference sequence). The CDR3 loop spans 15 amino acids.

J is TRBJ2-2 and V is TRBV10-3; D uncertain. Germline V gives CDR1 ENHRY, CDR2 SYGVKD. Between the trimmed V and J ends, which lost 7 bases and 3 bases, there was a span of 12 bases. This CDR3 comprises 14 residues. Here the CDR3 DNA reads TGTGCCATCAAGGAGAACCTGGACACCGGGGAGCTGTTTTTT. Translating gives CAIKENLDTGELFF.